The 8 T cell receptor beta chains reported below all come from one sample, sequenced in a study of cytomegalovirus exposure and HLA in healthy donors. The PCR had 60 Vbeta and 13 Jbeta primers. The table came from immunoSEQ multiplex PCR; TCRdb's copy has only in-frame clones and leaves some out. This sample has roughly 100,000 clones, with approximately 80% found just once. The sequenced material came from PBMCs. The receptors come from a female donor in good health and CMV-seropositive.

The J gene is TRBJ1-5, the V gene TRBV19; D perhaps matches TRBD1 (6 bases). This CDR3 is built from 16 residues. V gave up 6 bases and J gave up 0 bases, with 15 bases separating them. Per germline, CDR1 LNHDA and CDR2 SQIVND (reference sequence). For the CDR3, the DNA is TGTGCCAGTAGGAAACAGGGACGTTATAGCAATCAGCCCCAGCATTTT. This encodes CASRKQGRYSNQPQHF.

As to this clone: The same CDR3 is also encoded by other DNA sequences in this sample. The chain links TRBV5-6 to TRBJ1-2, with D perhaps matching TRBD1 (6 bases). V lost 1 base, J lost 0 bases, and 7 bases lay in between. This CDR3 is 14 amino acids long. Per the germline V gene, CDR1 is SGHDT and CDR2 is YYEEEE. CDR3 sequence reads: CASSLTGPNYGYTF. CDR3 nucleotides: TGTGCCAGCAGCTTGACAGGGCCTAACTATGGCTACACCTTC.

The genes are TRBV27 and TRBJ2-5; D unresolved. This CDR3 has 13 amino acids. Germline V lookup: CDR1 MNHEY, CDR2 SMNVEV (reference sequence). V gave up 8 bases and J gave up 5 bases, with 15 bases separating them. The CDR3 loop is CASATSFPETQYF. The CDR3 DNA follows: TGTGCCAGCGCTACGAGTTTCCCCGAGACCCAGTACTTC.

V usage is TRBV4-1 and J usage is TRBJ2-7; 12 positions match TRBD1. Germline V gene lookup returns CDR1 MGHRA and CDR2 YSYEKL. The ends lost 1 base at V and 5 bases at J; junction bases unmatched: 3. The CDR3 is 15 residues long. CDR3 in DNA: TGCGCCAGCAGCCAAGCCGGGACAGGGGGCGACGAGCAGTACTTC. This codes for CASSQAGTGGDEQYF.

This chain links TRBV28 with TRBJ2-7; 9 nucleotides align to TRBD1. Germline V gives CDR1 MDHEN, CDR2 SYDVKM. The CDR3 length is 15 residues. J was trimmed by 0 bases and V by 2 bases; bases with no gene match: 2. The CDR3 is CASSLDRGSSYEQYF. The CDR3 DNA reads TGTGCCAGCAGTTTAGACAGGGGGTCCTCCTACGAGCAGTACTTC.

The chain carries TRBV6-4 and TRBJ1-1; 8 bases line up with TRBD1. Germline V gene lookup returns CDR1 MRHNA and CDR2 SNTAGT. The J segment lost 6 bases and the V segment lost 5 bases, leaving 17 bases of the junction unmatched. The CDR3 is 17 residues long. Here the CDR3 reads CASSTHDRGPHPSEAFF. The CDR3 DNA reads as TGTGCCAGCAGTACCCACGACAGGGGCCCCCATCCCTCTGAAGCTTTCTTT.

DNA for the CDR3: TGTGCCAGCAGTCCTCCGGGACAGGGTTTCGGTCAGCCCCAGCATTTT. Encoded protein: CASSPPGQGFGQPQHF. The chain employs TRBV28 and TRBJ1-5; 9 bases match TRBD1. CDR3 length equals 16 residues. In germline, CDR1 is MDHEN, CDR2 SYDVKM. V shed 5 bases and J 6 bases; nucleotides not matched to a gene: 11.

The chain couples TRBV15 to TRBJ2-5; no firm D call. Trimming took 1 base from V and 1 from J, leaving 4 bases between them. This CDR3 has 13 amino acids. The germline CDR1 and CDR2 sequences are LNHNV and YYDKDF (reference sequence). CDR3: CATSRGAQETQYF. CDR3 nucleotides: TGTGCCACCAGCAGAGGGGCCCAAGAGACCCAGTACTTC.